This T cell receptor beta chain was sequenced for a study of CD8+ T cells in alopecia areata. Study-level information: Treated patients were given 5 to 10 mg oral tofacitinib twice daily.

TCR sequencing used cDNA made by reverse transcription of extracted RNA. The data were produced by immunoSEQ multiplex PCR, yet TCRdb's version contains in-frame clones alone and is incomplete. Among approximately 150,000 clones listed, 67% were seen once. Only a few counts were recorded for this clone. The junction had 4 bases not matched to a gene; V was cut back by 4 bases and J by 5 bases. The germline gives CDR1 SGHDT, CDR2 YYEEEE. There are 13 residues in the CDR3. The receptor was derived from a human donor with alopecia areata. The chain uses TRBV5-6 and TRBJ2-5; 8 bases line up with TRBD2. The sequencing here drew on CD8+ T cells sorted from blood, taken at week 0. The CDR3: CASSAGGIETQYF. The CDR3 coding sequence is TGTGCCAGCAGCGCGGGGGGTATCGAGACCCAGTACTTC.